This TCR beta chain was captured by sequencing in a study of cytomegalovirus exposure and HLA in healthy donors. For the study at large: Earlier sequencing of approximately 180 million T cells yielded 120 million or so unique TCR beta sequences.

General study findings and limits: Reports showed the classifier diagnosing cytomegalovirus status with high specificity and sensitivity.

Comments on this clone: Its antigen is unidentified.

The PCR had 60 Vbeta and 13 Jbeta primers. The repertoire was sequenced with immunoSEQ multiplex PCR; TCRdb's copy has only in-frame clones and lacks some. Here the sample spans 150,000 to 200,000 clones, 84% being singletons. Germline CDR1 reads ENHRY; CDR2 reads SYGVKD. J gave up 4 bases and V 4 bases, and 5 bases lay outside the gene matches. The CDR3 is made up of 15 amino acids. The sequenced sample was PBMCs. The genes are TRBV10-3 and TRBJ2-5; 11 bases line up with TRBD2. This TCR was recovered from a boy aged 2 to 10 in good health and CMV-seronegative. As DNA, the CDR3 is TGTGCCATCAGTGTCGGTACTAGCGGGAGAGAGACCCAGTACTTC. This sequence encodes CAISVGTSGRETQYF.